Following are 22 T cell receptor beta chains from one sample sequenced in a study of blood T cell repertoires in COVID-19. Generated by immunoSEQ multiplex PCR, the TCRdb table keeps only in-frame clones and is missing some. The sample lists a few hundred thousand clones, 82% occurring once. Sequences were obtained from peripheral blood. The receptors were gathered from a woman under 30 with acute or convalescent COVID-19.

This clone was picked up a small number of times. The chain couples TRBV19 to TRBJ1-2; possible D gene TRBD1, 5 bases. Trimming shortened V by 7 bases and J by 1 base, and 10 bases separated the two germline ends. Germline assignment: CDR1 LNHDA and CDR2 SQIVND (reference sequence). This CDR3 contains 13 residues. The CDR3 here is CASTDSYNYGYTF. DNA for the CDR3: TGTGCCAGTACCGACAGCTATAACTATGGCTACACCTTC.

The chain recombines TRBV2 with TRBJ2-4; TRBD2 matches at 10 bases. This CDR3 has 17 residues. Trimming took 3 bases from V and 0 from J; bases not matched to a gene: 5. CDR1 is SNHLY and CDR2 is FYNNEI in the germline V gene. This CDR3 is CASSELLAGLAKNIQYF. CDR3 DNA sequence: TGTGCCAGCAGTGAGTTACTAGCGGGGCTAGCCAAAAACATTCAGTACTTC.

The V call is TRBV27, the J call TRBJ2-7; TRBD1 might be the D (6 bases). The ends were cut back, 5 bases at V and 6 bases at J, with 14 bases in the middle. This CDR3 has 13 residues. CDR1 is MNHEY and CDR2 is SMNVEV in the germline V gene (reference sequence). The CDR3 loop reads CASSKPNRVEQYF. CDR3 bases: TGTGCCAGCAGTAAACCGAACAGGGTCGAGCAGTACTTC.

The chain recombines TRBV10-3 with TRBJ1-5, with TRBD1 matching over 10 bases. CDR1 ENHRY and CDR2 SYGVKD come from the germline V gene. The CDR3 has 17 amino acids. V dropped 4 bases and J dropped 2; count of bases not matched to a gene: 8. The DNA for the CDR3 is TGTGCCATCAGTGGTTCCGACAGGGGGCAGGGCAATCAGCCCCAGCATTTT. It codes for CAISGSDRGQGNQPQHF.

The chain recombines TRBV27 with TRBJ2-3, with 8 bases fitting TRBD1. Trimming at V came to 6 bases and at J to 1 base, leaving 3 bases not matched to a gene. This CDR3 spans 14 amino acids. Germline CDR1 reads MNHEY; CDR2 reads SMNVEV (reference sequence). The CDR3 loop is CASSLTGGTDTQYF. In nucleotides, the CDR3 is TGTGCCAGCAGCTTGACAGGGGGCACAGATACGCAGTATTTT.

V is TRBV19 and J is TRBJ2-7; 7 bases fit TRBD2. V trimming: 8 bases; J trimming: 7 bases; junction bases outside the gene matches: 11. CDR3 length: 13 amino acids. The germline CDR1 and CDR2 sequences are LNHDA and SQIVND (reference sequence). The CDR3: CASAPGGWGEQYF. The CDR3 DNA follows: TGTGCCAGTGCTCCGGGAGGATGGGGGGAGCAGTACTTC.

The rearrangement joins TRBV7-2 to TRBJ2-2, with TRBD2 matching 7 bases. V shed 4 bases and J 4 bases; nucleotides not matched to a gene: 12. The CDR3 loop spans 17 amino acids. Looked up from germline, CDR1 is SGHTA and CDR2 is FQGNSA. The CDR3 loop reads CASSSSSGTWGTGELFF. CDR3 DNA sequence: TGTGCCAGCAGCTCTTCCAGCGGGACCTGGGGCACCGGGGAGCTGTTTTTT.

The genes are TRBV3-1 (or the pseudogene TRBV3-2) and TRBJ1-4, with D possibly being TRBD1 (5 bases). V lost 5 bases and J 7 bases, leaving 17 bases between the germline ends. Germline CDR1 and CDR2: LGHDT and YNNKEL (reference sequence). The CDR3 totals 15 residues. The CDR3 bases are TGTGCCAGCAGCATATTGTACGGGACTCTTGAAAAACTGTTTTTT. Translating it yields CASSILYGTLEKLFF.

The chain joins TRBV21-1 to TRBJ2-7; the table names TRBD2, a call not compared with the DNA. TRBV21-1 is a pseudogene. CDR3 length equals 13 residues. CDR3 residues: CASSKALSYEQYF. CDR3 coding DNA: TGTGCCAGCAGCAAAGCTCTTTCCTACGAGCAGTACTTC.

The count of this clone is one. The chain employs TRBV5-1 and TRBJ2-5, with a weak D call TRBD1 (5 bases). The V end lost 4 bases, the J end lost 0 bases, and 16 bases lay between the germline ends. CDR3 length: 16 residues. Germline loops: CDR1 SGHRS, CDR2 YFSETQ. The CDR3 nucleotides are TGCGCCAGCAGCCCACAGACAGTGCCGTACCAAGAGACCCAGTACTTC. This encodes CASSPQTVPYQETQYF. The full variable domain, rest sourced from reference TRBV5-1 and TRBJ2-5, is KAGVTQTPRYLIKTRGQQVTLSCSPISGHRSVSWYQQTPGQGLQFLFEYFSETQRNKGNFPGRFSGRQFSNSRSEMNVSTLELGDSALYLCASSPQTVPYQETQYFGPGTRLLVL.

V and J are TRBV7-2 and TRBJ2-5, with D tentatively TRBD2 (6 bases). Deletions cut 1 base from V and 5 bases from J, with 20 bases between. The CDR3 totals 17 residues. Germline CDR1 reads SGHTA; CDR2 reads FQGNSA. CDR3: CASSLDFSGLIAETQYF. In DNA, the CDR3 is TGTGCCAGCAGCTTAGATTTTTCGGGACTGATAGCGGAGACCCAGTACTTC.

The V call is TRBV9, the J call TRBJ2-3; TRBD1 aligns across 9 bases. The V gene end was trimmed by 4 bases and the J gene end by 8 bases; junction bases not matched to a gene: 17. There are 17 residues in the CDR3. Germline CDR1 SGDLS, CDR2 YYNGEE. CDR3 sequence (DNA): TGTGCCAGCAGCACCCCGGAAAAAACCTGGGGACAGGGTACGCAGTATTTT. Protein: CASSTPEKTWGQGTQYF.

The chain has TRBV2 and TRBJ1-2, with a weak D call TRBD1 (6 bases). The CDR3 loop spans 13 amino acids. Per germline, CDR1 SNHLY and CDR2 FYNNEI. Trimming removed 6 bases at V and 4 bases at J, with 12 bases between. The CDR3 sequence: CASSRDTRYGYTF. The CDR3 DNA reads as TGTGCCAGCAGCCGGGACACCCGCTATGGCTACACCTTC.

This clone was seen only a few times. V and J are TRBV30 and TRBJ2-2; D is possibly TRBD2 (6 bases). In germline, CDR1 is GTSNPN, CDR2 SVGIG (reference sequence). Deletions cut 6 bases from V and 0 bases from J, with 23 bases between. The CDR3 sequence is 18 residues long. In DNA, the CDR3 is TGTGCCTGCCGAAGGCGGGACTCATCGAAGACGAACACCGGGGAGCTGTTTTTT. It translates to CACRRRDSSKTNTGELFF.

This chain connects TRBV27 to TRBJ1-5; D is unresolved. The CDR3 consists of 12 residues. Germline V lookup: CDR1 MNHEY, CDR2 SMNVEV (reference sequence). Trimming took 8 bases from V and 4 from J, leaving 9 bases between them. Here the CDR3 reads CASGELNQPQHF. Here the CDR3 DNA reads TGTGCCAGCGGGGAGCTTAATCAGCCCCAGCATTTT.

The rearrangement joins TRBV2 to TRBJ2-2, with a tentative D call TRBD1 (6 bases). Germline V CDR1 and CDR2: SNHLY, FYNNEI. Deletions cut 6 bases from V and 6 bases from J, with 14 bases between. This CDR3 region has 14 residues. CDR3 nucleotide sequence: TGTGCCAGCAGCCGACAGGCCAAGGCCGGGGAGCTGTTTTTT. Translating it yields CASSRQAKAGELFF.

In regard to this clone: At one boundary the junction diverges from the germline segment, which might be a read error. The CDR3 is CSVEGTSGLSGELFF. CDR3 DNA: TGCAGCGTCGAAGGGACTAGCGGCCTCTCTGGGGAGCTGTTTTTT. The chain links TRBV29-1 to TRBJ2-2; 11 bases line up with TRBD2. Germline lookup yields CDR1 SQVTM and CDR2 ANQGSEA. The CDR3 consists of 15 residues.

On this clone itself: Within the sample, other DNA sequences also encode this same CDR3. The CDR3 sequence: CATSRGPADEQYF. For the CDR3, the DNA is TGTGCCACCAGCAGAGGGCCAGCGGACGAGCAGTACTTC. The V gene is TRBV15, the J gene TRBJ2-7; maybe TRBD2 (5 bases). Looked up from germline, CDR1 is LNHNV and CDR2 is YYDKDF (reference sequence). This CDR3 has 13 residues. V gave up 1 base and J gave up 5 bases, with 9 bases separating them.

The rearrangement uses TRBV20-1 and TRBJ1-4; TRBD1 might be the D (6 bases). The CDR3 loop spans 13 amino acids. From germline, CDR1 is DFQATT and CDR2 SNEGSKA (reference sequence). Trimming cost V 3 bases and J 8 bases, with 13 bases left between them. The CDR3 loop reads CSASEGGVEKLFF. In nucleotides, the CDR3 is TGCAGTGCTAGTGAGGGGGGAGTCGAAAAACTGTTTTTT.

The chain uses TRBV7-2 and TRBJ2-6; 7 bases fit TRBD1. The CDR3 spans 18 residues. V was pared by 5 bases and J by 0 bases, with 10 bases of the junction left unmatched. The germline CDR1 and CDR2 sequences are SGHTA and FQGNSA. This chain's CDR3 is CASSRQGTVTSGANVLTF. CDR3 bases: TGTGCCAGCAGCCGCCAGGGGACAGTGACCTCTGGGGCCAACGTCCTGACTTTC. Based on the CDR3 plus reference TRBV7-2 and TRBJ2-6, the full variable domain is GAGVSQSPSNKVTEKGKDVELRCDPISGHTALYWYRQSLGQGLEFLIYFQGNSAPDKSGLPSDRFSAERTGGSVSTLTIQRTQQEDSAVYLCASSRQGTVTSGANVLTFGAGSRLTVL.

The V and J genes are TRBV5-4 and TRBJ1-1; a possible D gene is TRBD1 (5 bases). V was cut by 3 bases and J by 4 bases, with 7 bases left in between. This CDR3 spans 12 amino acids. The germline gives CDR1 SGHNT, CDR2 YYREEE (reference sequence). CDR3 sequence reads: CASSWDFTEAFF. The CDR3 nucleotides read TGTGCCAGCAGCTGGGACTTCACTGAAGCTTTCTTT.

The chain combines TRBV28 with TRBJ2-3, with D possibly being TRBD1 (6 bases). CDR1 is MDHEN, CDR2 SYDVKM, per germline. V dropped 7 bases and J dropped 2 bases, with 19 bases sitting between them. The CDR3 is 16 residues long. CDR3 coding DNA: TGTGCCAGCAATGAGGTCGATCTGGGACACACAGATACGCAGTATTTT. This translates into CASNEVDLGHTDTQYF.